Sequencing of this TCR beta chain was carried out in a study of long-term antiretroviral therapy in people with HIV. The CDR3 totals 14 residues. Sequencing used immunoSEQ v3.0 at survey level. Per-sample targets for sequencing were roughly 40,000-50,000 T-cell genomes. Measured with immunoSEQ multiplex PCR; TCRdb has only the in-frame clones, and not every one. This sample carries 25,000 to 35,000 clones, more than 85% of them seen once, and the ten largest clones take approximately 0.93%. Notes on the study in general: CDR3 lengths in HIV samples spanned a narrower range than controls.

About this clone: The antigen remains undetermined.

Treatment locations for all participants with HIV were in the United States. Here the sequenced sample was unsorted PBMCs, taken 2 years after starting antiretroviral therapy. The receptor was isolated from a man aged 45-60 years with HIV. The chain recombines TRBV21-1 with TRBJ2-3; the D segment call TRBD1 is taken from the table without a DNA check. TRBV21-1 is reported as a pseudogene. CDR3 DNA: TGTGCCGGCAAAACGGACAGGTCCACAGATACGCAGTATTTT. Translation: CAGKTDRSTDTQYF.